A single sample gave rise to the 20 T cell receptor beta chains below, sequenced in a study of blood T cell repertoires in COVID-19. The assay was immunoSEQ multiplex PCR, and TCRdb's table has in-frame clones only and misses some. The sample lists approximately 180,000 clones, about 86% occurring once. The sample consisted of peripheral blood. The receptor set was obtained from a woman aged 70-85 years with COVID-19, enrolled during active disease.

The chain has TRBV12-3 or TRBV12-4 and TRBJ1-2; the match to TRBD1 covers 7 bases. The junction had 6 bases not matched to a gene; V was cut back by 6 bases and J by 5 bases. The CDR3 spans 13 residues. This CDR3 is CASRRQGAYGYTF. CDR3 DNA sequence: TGTGCCAGCAGGAGACAGGGTGCTTATGGCTACACCTTC.

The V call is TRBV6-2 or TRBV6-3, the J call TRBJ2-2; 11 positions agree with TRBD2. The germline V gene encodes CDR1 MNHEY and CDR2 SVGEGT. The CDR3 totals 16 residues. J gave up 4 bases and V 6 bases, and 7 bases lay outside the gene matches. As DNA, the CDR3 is TGTGCCAGCAGCCGTAGCGGGAGGGCGGTCACCGGGGAGCTGTTTTTT. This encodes CASSRSGRAVTGELFF.

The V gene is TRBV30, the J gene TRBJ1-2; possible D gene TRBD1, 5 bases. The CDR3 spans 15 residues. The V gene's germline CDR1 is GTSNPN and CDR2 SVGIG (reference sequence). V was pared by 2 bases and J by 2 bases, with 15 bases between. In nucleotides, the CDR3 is TGTGCCTGGAGTCTGTTGGGGGGGTCCAACTATGGCTACACCTTC. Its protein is CAWSLLGGSNYGYTF.

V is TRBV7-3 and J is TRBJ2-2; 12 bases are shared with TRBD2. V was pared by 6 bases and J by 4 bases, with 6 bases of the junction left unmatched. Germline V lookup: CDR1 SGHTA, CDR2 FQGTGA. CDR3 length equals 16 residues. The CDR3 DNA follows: TGTGCCAGCAGGCCTACGACTAGCGGGGGCACCGGGGAGCTGTTTTTT. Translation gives CASRPTTSGGTGELFF.

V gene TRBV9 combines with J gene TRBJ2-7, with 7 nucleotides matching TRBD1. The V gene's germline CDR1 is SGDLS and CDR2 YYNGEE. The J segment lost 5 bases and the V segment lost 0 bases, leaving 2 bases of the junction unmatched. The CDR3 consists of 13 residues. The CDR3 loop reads CASSVVGGNEQYF. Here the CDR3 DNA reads TGTGCCAGCAGCGTAGTAGGGGGCAACGAGCAGTACTTC.

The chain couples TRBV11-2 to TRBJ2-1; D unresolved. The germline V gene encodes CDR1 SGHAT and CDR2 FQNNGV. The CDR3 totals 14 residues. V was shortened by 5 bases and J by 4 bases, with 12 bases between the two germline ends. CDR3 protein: CASSPSGLYNEQFF. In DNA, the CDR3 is TGTGCCAGCAGCCCTTCTGGGCTATACAATGAGCAGTTCTTC.

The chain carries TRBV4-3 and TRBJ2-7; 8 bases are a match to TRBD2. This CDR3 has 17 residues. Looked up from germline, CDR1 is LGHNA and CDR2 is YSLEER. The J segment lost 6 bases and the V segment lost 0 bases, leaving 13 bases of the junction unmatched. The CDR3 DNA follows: TGCGCCAGCAGCCAAGATCACACCGGCGGGAGGTCTATCGAGCAGTACTTC. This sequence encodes CASSQDHTGGRSIEQYF.

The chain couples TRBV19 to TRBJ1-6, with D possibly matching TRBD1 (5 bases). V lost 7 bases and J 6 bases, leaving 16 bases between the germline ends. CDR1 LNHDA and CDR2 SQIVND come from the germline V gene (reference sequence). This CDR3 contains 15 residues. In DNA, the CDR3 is TGTGCCAGTACCCAAGGACAAGAAAGTAATTCACCCCTCCACTTT. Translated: CASTQGQESNSPLHF.

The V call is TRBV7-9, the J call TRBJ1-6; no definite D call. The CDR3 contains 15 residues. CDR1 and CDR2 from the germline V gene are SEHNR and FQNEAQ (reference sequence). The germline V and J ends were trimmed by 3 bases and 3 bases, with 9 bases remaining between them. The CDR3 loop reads CASSFTTSYNSPLHF. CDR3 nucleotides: TGTGCCAGCAGCTTTACGACAAGCTATAATTCACCCCTCCACTTT. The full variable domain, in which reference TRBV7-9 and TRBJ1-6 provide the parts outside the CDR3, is DTGVSQNPRHKITKRGQNVTFRCDPISEHNRLYWYRQTLGQGPEFLTYFQNEAQLEKSRLLSDRFSAERPKGSFSTLEIQRTEQGDSAMYLCASSFTTSYNSPLHFGNGTRLTVT.

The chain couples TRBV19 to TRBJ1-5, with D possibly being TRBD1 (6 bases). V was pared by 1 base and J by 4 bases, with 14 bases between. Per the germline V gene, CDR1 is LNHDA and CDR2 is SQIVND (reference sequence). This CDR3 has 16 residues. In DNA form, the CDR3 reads TGTGCCAGTAGTATAGTGGGGGGGCGCGAGAATCAGCCCCAGCATTTT. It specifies CASSIVGGRENQPQHF.

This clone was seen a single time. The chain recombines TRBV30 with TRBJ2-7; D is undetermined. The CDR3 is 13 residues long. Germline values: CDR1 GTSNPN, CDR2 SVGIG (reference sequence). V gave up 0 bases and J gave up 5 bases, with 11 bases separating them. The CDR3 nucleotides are TGTGCCTGGAGTGTACCGCCTCGGGACGAGCAGTACTTC. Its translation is CAWSVPPRDEQYF.

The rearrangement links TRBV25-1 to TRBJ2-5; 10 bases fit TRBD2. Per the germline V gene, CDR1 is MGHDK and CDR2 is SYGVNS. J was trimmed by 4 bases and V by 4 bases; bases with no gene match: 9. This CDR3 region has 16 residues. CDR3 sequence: CASSGGVAGGGETQYF. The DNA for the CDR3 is TGTGCCAGCAGTGGTGGGGTAGCGGGAGGTGGAGAGACCCAGTACTTC. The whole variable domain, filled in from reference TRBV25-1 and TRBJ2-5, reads EADIYQTPRYLVIGTGKKITLECSQTMGHDKMYWYQQDPGMELHLIHYSYGVNSTEKGDLSSESTVSRIRTEHFPLTLESARPSHTSQYLCASSGGVAGGGETQYFGPGTRLLVL.

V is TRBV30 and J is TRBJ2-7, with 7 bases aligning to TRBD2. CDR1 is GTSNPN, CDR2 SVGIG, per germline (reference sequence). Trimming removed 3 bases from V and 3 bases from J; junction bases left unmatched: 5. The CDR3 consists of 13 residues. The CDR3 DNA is TGTGCCTGGAGGGAAGCGGGACTCTACGAGCAGTACTTC. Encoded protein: CAWREAGLYEQYF.

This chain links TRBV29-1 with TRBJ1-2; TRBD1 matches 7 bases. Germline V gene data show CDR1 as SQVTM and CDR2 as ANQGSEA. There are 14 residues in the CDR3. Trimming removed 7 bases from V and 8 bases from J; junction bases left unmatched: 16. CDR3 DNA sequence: TGCAGCGCGGAAAGGGGACAGCAGGTTGAGGGCTACACCTTC. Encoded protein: CSAERGQQVEGYTF.

CDR3 in amino acids: CASSRDSHEQYF. The CDR3 DNA reads TGTGCCAGCAGTCGTGACAGCCACGAGCAGTACTTC. V is TRBV2 and J is TRBJ2-7, with D possibly being TRBD1 (5 bases). V gave up 5 bases and J gave up 5 bases, with 10 bases separating them. This CDR3 is 12 amino acids long. The V gene's germline CDR1 is SNHLY and CDR2 FYNNEI.

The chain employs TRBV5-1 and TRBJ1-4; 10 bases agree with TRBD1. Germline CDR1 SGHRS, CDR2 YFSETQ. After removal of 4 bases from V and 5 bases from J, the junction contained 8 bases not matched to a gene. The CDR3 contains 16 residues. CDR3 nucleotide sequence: TGCGCCAGCAGCGGGGGACAGGGGAACTGGAATGAAAAACTGTTTTTT. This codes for CASSGGQGNWNEKLFF.

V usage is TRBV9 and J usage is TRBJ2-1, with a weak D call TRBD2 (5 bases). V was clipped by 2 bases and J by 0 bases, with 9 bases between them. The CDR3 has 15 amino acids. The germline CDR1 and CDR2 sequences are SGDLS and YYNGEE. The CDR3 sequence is CASSVLTSSYNEQFF. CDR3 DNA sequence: TGTGCCAGCAGCGTCCTAACTAGCTCCTACAATGAGCAGTTCTTC.

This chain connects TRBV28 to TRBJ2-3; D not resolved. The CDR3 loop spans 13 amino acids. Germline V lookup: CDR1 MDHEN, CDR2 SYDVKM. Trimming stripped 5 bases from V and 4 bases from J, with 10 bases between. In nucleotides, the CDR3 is TGTGCCAGCAGTCAAATCATCCCAGATACGCAGTATTTT. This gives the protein CASSQIIPDTQYF.

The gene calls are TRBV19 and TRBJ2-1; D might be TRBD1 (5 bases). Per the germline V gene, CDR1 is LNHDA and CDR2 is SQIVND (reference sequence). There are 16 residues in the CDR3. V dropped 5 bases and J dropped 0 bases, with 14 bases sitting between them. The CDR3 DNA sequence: TGTGCCAGTAGTCCTCCCAGACAGAGCTCCTACAATGAGCAGTTCTTC. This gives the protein CASSPPRQSSYNEQFF.

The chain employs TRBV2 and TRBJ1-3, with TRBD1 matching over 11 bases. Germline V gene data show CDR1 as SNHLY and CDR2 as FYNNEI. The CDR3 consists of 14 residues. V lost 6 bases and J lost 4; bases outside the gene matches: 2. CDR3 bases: TGTGCCAGCAGGGACAGGGGGCTAGGAAACACCATATATTTT. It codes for CASRDRGLGNTIYF.